The T cell receptor beta chain described here comes from a study of OX40 agonist ivuxolimab in advanced cancers. Broader study findings: At 0.1 to 3.0 mg/kg and by week 6, clonal expansion occurred in CD4+ and CD8+ blood T cells. It was not determined which antigens were specifically recognized by the peripheral T cells that had undergone clonal expansion.

Produced via immunoSEQ multiplex PCR; TCRdb's table is partial and in-frame only. The sample records roughly 66,000 clones, around 83% being singletons. The CDR3 is made up of 13 amino acids. V was shortened by 3 bases and J by 6 bases, with 9 bases between the two germline ends. Germline CDR1 reads LGHNA; CDR2 reads YNFKEQ. Details on this clone: Its antigen is undetermined.

Sequencing used CD4+ or CD8+ T cells sorted from blood, obtained in a trial of the OX40 agonist ivuxolimab. The TCR comes from an adult with an advanced solid tumor such as melanoma, head and neck, liver or kidney cancer. The chain employs TRBV4-2 and TRBJ2-1; D is unclear. CDR3 protein: CASSHLSSNEQFF. The CDR3 region has the DNA TGTGCCAGCAGCCATCTATCGAGCAATGAGCAGTTCTTC.